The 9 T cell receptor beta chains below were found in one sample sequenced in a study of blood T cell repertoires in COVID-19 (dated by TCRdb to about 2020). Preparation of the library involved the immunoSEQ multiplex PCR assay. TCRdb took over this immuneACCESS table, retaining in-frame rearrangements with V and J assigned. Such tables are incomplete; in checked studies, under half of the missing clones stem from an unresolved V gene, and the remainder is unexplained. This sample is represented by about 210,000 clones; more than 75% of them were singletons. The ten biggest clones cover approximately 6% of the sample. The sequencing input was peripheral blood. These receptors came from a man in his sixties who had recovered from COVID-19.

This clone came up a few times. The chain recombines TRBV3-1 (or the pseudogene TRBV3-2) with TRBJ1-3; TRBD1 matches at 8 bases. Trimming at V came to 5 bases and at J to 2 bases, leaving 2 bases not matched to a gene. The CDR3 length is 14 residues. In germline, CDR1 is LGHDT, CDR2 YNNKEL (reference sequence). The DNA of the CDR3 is TGTGCCAGCAGCAGACAGGGGACTGGAAACACCATATATTTT. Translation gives CASSRQGTGNTIYF.

CDR3 in amino acids: CASKASGFHTQYF. The CDR3 DNA sequence: TGTGCCAGCAAGGCTAGCGGGTTTCATACGCAGTATTTT. The chain employs TRBV6-5 and TRBJ2-3, with 8 bases aligning to TRBD2. Trimming cost V 7 bases and J 7 bases; bases outside gene matches: 7. The CDR3 is made up of 13 amino acids. The germline gives CDR1 MNHEY, CDR2 SVGAGI.

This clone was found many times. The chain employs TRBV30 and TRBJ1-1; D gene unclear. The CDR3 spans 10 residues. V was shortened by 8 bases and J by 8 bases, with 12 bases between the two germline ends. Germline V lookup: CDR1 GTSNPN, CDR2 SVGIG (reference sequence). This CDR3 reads CAGREIEAFF. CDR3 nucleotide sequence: TGTGCCGGTCGTGAGATAGAAGCTTTCTTT.

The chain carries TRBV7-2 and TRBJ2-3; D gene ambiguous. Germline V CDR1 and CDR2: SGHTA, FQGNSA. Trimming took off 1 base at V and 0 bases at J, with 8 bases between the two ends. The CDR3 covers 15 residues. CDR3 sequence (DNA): TGTGCCAGCAGCTTAGTTCGGTTTAGCACAGATACGCAGTATTTT. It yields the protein CASSLVRFSTDTQYF.

CDR3 region: CASSSPRPEGTEAFF. The CDR3 DNA reads as TGTGCCAGCAGCTCCCCCCGACCAGAGGGCACTGAAGCTTTCTTT. V usage is TRBV6-2 or TRBV6-3 and J usage is TRBJ1-1, with D unresolved. Germline-derived CDR1 and CDR2 are MNHEY and SVGEGT. The V end was cut by 6 bases, the J end by 4 bases, with 18 bases between. The CDR3 is made up of 15 amino acids.

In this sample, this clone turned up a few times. This chain's CDR3 is CASSLASGTGELFF. In DNA form, the CDR3 reads TGTGCCAGCAGCTTAGCGTCGGGCACCGGGGAGCTGTTTTTT. The J gene is TRBJ2-2, the V gene TRBV11-1, with D unresolved. The CDR3 runs 14 residues. The germline V gene has CDR1 SGHAT and CDR2 FQDESV (reference sequence). Trimming stripped 0 bases from V and 4 bases from J, with 6 bases between.

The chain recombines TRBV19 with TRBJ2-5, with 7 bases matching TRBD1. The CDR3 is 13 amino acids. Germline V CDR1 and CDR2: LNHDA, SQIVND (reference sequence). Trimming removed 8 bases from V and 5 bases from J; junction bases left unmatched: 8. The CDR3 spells CASGVTGMETQYF. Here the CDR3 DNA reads TGTGCCAGTGGAGTGACAGGGATGGAGACCCAGTACTTC. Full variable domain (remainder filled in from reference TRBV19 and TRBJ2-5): DGGITQSPKYLFRKEGQNVTLSCEQNLNHDAMYWYRQDPGQGLRLIYYSQIVNDFQKGDIAEGYSVSREKKESFPLTVTSAQKNPTAFYLCASGVTGMETQYFGPGTRLLVL.

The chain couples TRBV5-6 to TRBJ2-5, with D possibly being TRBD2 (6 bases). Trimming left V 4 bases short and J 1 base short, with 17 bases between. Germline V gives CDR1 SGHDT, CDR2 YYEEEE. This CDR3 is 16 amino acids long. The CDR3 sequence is CASSETGGITQETQYF. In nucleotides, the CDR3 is TGTGCCAGCAGCGAAACCGGGGGAATCACCCAAGAGACCCAGTACTTC.

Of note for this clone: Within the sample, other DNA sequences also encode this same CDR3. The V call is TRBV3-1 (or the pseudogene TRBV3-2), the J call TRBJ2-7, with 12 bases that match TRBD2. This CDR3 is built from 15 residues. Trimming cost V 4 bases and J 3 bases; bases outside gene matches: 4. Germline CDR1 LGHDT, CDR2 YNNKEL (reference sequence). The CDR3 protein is CASSRSGLAGYEQYF. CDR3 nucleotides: TGTGCCAGCAGCCGTTCGGGACTAGCGGGCTACGAGCAGTACTTC.